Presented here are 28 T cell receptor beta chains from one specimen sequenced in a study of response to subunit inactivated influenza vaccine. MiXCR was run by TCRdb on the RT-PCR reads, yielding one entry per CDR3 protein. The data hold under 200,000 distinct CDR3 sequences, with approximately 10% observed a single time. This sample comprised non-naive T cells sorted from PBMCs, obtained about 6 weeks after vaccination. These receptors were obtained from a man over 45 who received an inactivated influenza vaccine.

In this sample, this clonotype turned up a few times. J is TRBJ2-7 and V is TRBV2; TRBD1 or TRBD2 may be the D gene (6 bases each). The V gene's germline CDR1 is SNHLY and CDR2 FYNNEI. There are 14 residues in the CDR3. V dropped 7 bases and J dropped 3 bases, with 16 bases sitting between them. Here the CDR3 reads CASKRQEGNYEQYF. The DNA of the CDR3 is TGTGCCAGCAAGCGACAGGAGGGAAACTACGAGCAGTACTTC.

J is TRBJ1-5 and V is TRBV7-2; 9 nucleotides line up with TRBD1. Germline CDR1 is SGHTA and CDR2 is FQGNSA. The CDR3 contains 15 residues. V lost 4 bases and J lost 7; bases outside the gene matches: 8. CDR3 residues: CASSYTPGQGQPQHF. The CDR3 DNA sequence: TGTGCCAGCAGCTATACACCGGGACAGGGCCAGCCCCAGCATTTT. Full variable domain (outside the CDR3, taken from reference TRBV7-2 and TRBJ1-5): GAGVSQSPSNKVTEKGKDVELRCDPISGHTALYWYRQSLGQGLEFLIYFQGNSAPDKSGLPSDRFSAERTGGSVSTLTIQRTQQEDSAVYLCASSYTPGQGQPQHFGDGTRLSIL.

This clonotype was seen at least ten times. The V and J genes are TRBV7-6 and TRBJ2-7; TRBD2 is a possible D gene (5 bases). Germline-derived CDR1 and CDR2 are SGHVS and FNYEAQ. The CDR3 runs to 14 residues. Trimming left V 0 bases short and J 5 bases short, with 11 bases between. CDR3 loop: CASSLASGTNEQYF. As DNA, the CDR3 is TGTGCCAGCAGCTTAGCGTCGGGAACAAACGAGCAGTACTTC.

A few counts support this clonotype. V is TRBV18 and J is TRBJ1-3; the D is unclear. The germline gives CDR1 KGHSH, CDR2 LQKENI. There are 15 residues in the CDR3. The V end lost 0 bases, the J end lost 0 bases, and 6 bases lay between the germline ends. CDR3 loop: CASSPPAGSGNTIYF. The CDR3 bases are TGTGCCAGCTCACCACCGGCAGGCTCTGGAAACACCATATATTTT.

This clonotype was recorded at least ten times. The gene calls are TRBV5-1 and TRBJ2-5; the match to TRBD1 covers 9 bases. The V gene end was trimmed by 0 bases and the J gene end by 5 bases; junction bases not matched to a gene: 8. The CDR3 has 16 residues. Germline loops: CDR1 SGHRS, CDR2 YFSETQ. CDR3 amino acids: CASSLGGQGTYETQYF. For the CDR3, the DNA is TGCGCCAGCAGCTTGGGGGGACAGGGTACCTATGAGACCCAGTACTTC.

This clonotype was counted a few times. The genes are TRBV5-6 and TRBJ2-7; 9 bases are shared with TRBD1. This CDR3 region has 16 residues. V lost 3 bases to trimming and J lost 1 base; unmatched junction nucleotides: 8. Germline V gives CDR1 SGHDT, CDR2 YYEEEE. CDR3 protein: CASSSDRGARSYEQYF. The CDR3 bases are TGTGCCAGCAGCTCGGACAGGGGAGCCCGTTCCTACGAGCAGTACTTC.

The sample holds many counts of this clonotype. The CDR3 loop is CASRTGTGTYEQYF. As DNA, the CDR3 is TGCGCCAGCAGGACCGGGACAGGGACCTACGAGCAGTACTTC. This chain links TRBV5-1 with TRBJ2-7, with TRBD1 matching 9 bases. The CDR3 runs 14 residues. V lost 5 bases and J lost 2; bases outside the gene matches: 5. Germline V gives CDR1 SGHRS, CDR2 YFSETQ.

CDR3 amino acids: CASSVGGERETQYF. CDR3 DNA sequence: TGTGCCAGCAGCGTAGGGGGGGAGCGAGAGACCCAGTACTTC. The rearrangement uses TRBV9 and TRBJ2-5; perhaps TRBD2 as D (6 bases). Germline CDR1 SGDLS, CDR2 YYNGEE. The V gene lost 0 bases and the J gene lost 4 bases, with 10 bases spanning the gap. The CDR3 loop spans 14 amino acids.

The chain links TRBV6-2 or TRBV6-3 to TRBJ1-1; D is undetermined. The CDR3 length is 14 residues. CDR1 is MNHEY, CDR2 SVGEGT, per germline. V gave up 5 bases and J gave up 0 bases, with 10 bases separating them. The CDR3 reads CASSNSYMNTEAFF. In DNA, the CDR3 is TGTGCCAGCAGTAACAGTTACATGAACACTGAAGCTTTCTTT.

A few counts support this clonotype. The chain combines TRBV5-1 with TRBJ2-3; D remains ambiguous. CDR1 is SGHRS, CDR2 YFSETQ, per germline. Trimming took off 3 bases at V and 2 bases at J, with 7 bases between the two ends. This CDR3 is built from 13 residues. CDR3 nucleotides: TGCGCCAGCAGCTCAAGAGACACAGATACGCAGTATTTT. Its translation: CASSSRDTDTQYF.

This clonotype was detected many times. The CDR3 here is CASSQDLGTGAYEQYF. For the CDR3, the DNA is TGTGCCAGCAGCCAAGATTTAGGGACTGGGGCCTACGAGCAGTACTTC. The chain employs TRBV3-1 and TRBJ2-7; TRBD2 is a possible D gene (6 bases). This CDR3 is 16 amino acids long. Deletions cut 0 bases from V and 2 bases from J, with 14 bases between. Germline V CDR1 and CDR2: LGHDT, YNNKEL (reference sequence).

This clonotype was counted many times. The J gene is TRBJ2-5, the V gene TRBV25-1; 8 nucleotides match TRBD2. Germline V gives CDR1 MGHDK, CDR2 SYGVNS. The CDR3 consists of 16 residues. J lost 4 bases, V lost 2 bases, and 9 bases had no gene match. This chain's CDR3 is CASSERSLAGAETQYF. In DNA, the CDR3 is TGTGCCAGCAGTGAACGTAGTCTAGCGGGTGCAGAGACCCAGTACTTC.

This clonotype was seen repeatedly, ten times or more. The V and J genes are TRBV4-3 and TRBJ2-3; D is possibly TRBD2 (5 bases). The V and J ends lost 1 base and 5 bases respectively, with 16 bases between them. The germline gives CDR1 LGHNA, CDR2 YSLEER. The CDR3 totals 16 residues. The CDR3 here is CASSQAGGGVGDTQYF. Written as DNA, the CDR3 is TGCGCCAGCAGCCAAGCTGGTGGAGGCGTGGGAGATACGCAGTATTTT.

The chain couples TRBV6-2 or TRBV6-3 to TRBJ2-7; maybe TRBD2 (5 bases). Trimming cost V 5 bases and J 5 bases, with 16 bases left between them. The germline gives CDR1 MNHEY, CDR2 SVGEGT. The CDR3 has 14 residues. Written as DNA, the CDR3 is TGTGCCAGCAGTCCAGCATGGGGAGTACACGAGCAGTACTTC. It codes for CASSPAWGVHEQYF.

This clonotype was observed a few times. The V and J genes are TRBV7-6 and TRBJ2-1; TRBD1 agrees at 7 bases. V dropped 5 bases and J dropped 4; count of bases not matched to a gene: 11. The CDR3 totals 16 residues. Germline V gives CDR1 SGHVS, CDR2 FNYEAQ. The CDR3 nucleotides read TGTGCCAGCAGCCTCGACAGGGCCGGAGGATACAATGAGCAGTTCTTC. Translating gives CASSLDRAGGYNEQFF.

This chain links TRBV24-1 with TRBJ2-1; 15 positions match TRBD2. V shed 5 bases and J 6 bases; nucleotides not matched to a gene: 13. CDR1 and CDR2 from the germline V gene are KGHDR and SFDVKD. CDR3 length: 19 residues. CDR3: CATSVVGLAGGPSPNEQFF. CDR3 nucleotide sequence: TGTGCCACCAGTGTCGTGGGACTAGCGGGGGGACCCTCGCCCAATGAGCAGTTCTTC.

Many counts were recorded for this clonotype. CDR3 sequence (DNA): TGTGCCAGCAGTTTTGACAGGGGAGCCGCCGGGGAGCTGTTTTTT. Translation gives CASSFDRGAAGELFF. The chain links TRBV28 to TRBJ2-2, with 8 bases aligning to TRBD1. Germline trimming cut 3 bases from V and 6 bases from J; bases unmatched to any gene: 6. Germline CDR1 is MDHEN and CDR2 is SYDVKM. This CDR3 region has 15 residues.

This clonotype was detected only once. In DNA form, the CDR3 reads TGTGCCAGCACTGACAGGGGGAAGAGACCCTACGAGCAGTACTTC. This translates into CASTDRGKRPYEQYF. V is TRBV6-1 and J is TRBJ2-7, with TRBD1 matching 9 bases. Germline V gives CDR1 MNHNS, CDR2 SASEGT. The CDR3 is made up of 15 amino acids. V shed 7 bases and J 2 bases; nucleotides not matched to a gene: 9.

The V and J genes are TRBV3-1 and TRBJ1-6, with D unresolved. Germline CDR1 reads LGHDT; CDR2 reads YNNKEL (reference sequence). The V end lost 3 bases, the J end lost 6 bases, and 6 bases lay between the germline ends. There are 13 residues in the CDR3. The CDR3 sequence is CASSQRGNSPLHF. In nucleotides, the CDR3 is TGTGCCAGCAGCCAGAGAGGTAATTCACCCCTCCACTTT.

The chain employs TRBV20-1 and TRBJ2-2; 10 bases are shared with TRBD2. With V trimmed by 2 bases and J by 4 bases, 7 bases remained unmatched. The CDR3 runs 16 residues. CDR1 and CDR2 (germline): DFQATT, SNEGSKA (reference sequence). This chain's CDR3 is CSARLAGVGGTGELFF. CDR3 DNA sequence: TGCAGTGCTAGACTAGCGGGAGTTGGGGGCACCGGGGAGCTGTTTTTT.

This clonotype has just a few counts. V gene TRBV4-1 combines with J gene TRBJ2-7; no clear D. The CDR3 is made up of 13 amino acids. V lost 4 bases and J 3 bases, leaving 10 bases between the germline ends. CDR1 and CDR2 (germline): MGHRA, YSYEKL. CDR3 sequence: CASSRELDYEQYF. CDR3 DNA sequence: TGCGCCAGCAGCCGTGAGCTCGACTACGAGCAGTACTTC.

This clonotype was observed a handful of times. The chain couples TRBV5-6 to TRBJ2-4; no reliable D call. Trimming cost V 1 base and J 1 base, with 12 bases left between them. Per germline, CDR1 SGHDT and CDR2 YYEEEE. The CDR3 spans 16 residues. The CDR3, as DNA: TGTGCCAGCAGCTTGACCCGGATGGAGGCCAAAAACATTCAGTACTTC. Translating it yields CASSLTRMEAKNIQYF. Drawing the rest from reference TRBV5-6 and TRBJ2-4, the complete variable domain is DAGVTQSPTHLIKTRGQQVTLRCSPKSGHDTVSWYQQALGQGPQFIFQYYEEEERQRGNFPDRFSGHQFPNYSSELNVNALLLGDSALYLCASSLTRMEAKNIQYFGAGTRLSVL.

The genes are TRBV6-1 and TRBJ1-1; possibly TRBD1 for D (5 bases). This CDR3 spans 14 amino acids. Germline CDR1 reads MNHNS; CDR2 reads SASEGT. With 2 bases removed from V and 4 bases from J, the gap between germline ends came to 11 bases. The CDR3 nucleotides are TGTGCCAGCAGTGAAACAGGCCGGGGCACTGAAGCTTTCTTT. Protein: CASSETGRGTEAFF.

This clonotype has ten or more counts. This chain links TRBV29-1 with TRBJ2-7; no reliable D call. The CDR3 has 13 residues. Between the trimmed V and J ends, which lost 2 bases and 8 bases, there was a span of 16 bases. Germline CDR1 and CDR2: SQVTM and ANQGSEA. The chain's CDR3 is CSVETLLGIKQYF. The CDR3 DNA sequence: TGCAGCGTTGAAACCCTGCTTGGGATAAAGCAGTACTTC.

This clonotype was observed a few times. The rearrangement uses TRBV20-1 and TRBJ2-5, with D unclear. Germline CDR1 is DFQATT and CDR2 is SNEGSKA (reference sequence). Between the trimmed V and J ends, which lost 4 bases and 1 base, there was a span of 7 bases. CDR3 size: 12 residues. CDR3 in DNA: TGCAGTGCTACTAGGAGCCAAGAGACCCAGTACTTC. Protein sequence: CSATRSQETQYF.

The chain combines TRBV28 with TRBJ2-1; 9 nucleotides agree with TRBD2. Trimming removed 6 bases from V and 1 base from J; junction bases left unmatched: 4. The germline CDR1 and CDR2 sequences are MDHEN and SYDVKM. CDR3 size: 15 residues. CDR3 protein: CASSRAGGSYNEQFF. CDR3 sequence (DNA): TGTGCCAGCAGCCGTGCGGGAGGGTCCTACAATGAGCAGTTCTTC.

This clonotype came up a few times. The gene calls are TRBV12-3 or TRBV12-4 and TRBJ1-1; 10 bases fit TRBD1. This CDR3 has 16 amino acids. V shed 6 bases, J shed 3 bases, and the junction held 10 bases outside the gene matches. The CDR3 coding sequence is TGTGCCAGCAGACCGGGACAGGGGAGGTGGGACACTGAAGCTTTCTTT. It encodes CASRPGQGRWDTEAFF.

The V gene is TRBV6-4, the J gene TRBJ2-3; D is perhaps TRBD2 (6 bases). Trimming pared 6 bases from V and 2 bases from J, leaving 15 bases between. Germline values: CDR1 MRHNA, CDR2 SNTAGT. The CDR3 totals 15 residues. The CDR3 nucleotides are TGTGCCAGCAGGGATAGCGGCTCTAACACAGATACGCAGTATTTT. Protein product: CASRDSGSNTDTQYF.